Listed below are T cell receptor beta chains from one sample, sequenced in a study of tumour-infiltrating T cells in Burkitt lymphoma. Produced via immunoSEQ multiplex PCR; TCRdb's table is partial and in-frame only. The data hold around 5,600 clones, with about 16% observed a single time. The sample was tumor tissue. All receptors derive from a human donor with diffuse large B-cell lymphoma. CDR3s include the opening cysteine and the closing phenylalanine or tryptophan. Each record gives: V gene, D gene, J gene, clone size, CDR3 protein, CDR3 DNA. The D gene is left open where the match is weak. Size values are once, few and many counts, or a class for expanded clones, and some rows have none.

TRBV5-1	TRBD2	TRBJ2-1	few	CASSKAGAYEQFF	TGCGCCAGTTCAAAAGCGGGAGCCTATGAGCAGTTCTTC
TRBV7-8	.	TRBJ1-5	few	CASSLALSNQPQHF	TGTGCCAGCAGCCTGGCCCTTAGCAATCAGCCCCAGCATTTT
TRBV19	.	TRBJ1-1	.	CASSLSMNTEAFF	TGTGCCAGTAGTCTTTCAATGAACACTGAAGCTTTCTTT
TRBV10-2	TRBD1	TRBJ2-5	few	CASRGPGGQGTETQYF	TGCGCCAGCAGAGGGCCCGGCGGACAGGGAACGGAGACCCAGTACTTC
TRBV6-5	.	TRBJ2-1	few	CASSYSTRSNEQFF	TGTGCCAGCAGTTACTCGACCAGGTCGAATGAGCAGTTCTTC
TRBV10-1	.	TRBJ2-3	few	CASSPGTRGDTQYF	TGCGCCAGCAGCCCCGGGACTCGAGGAGATACGCAGTATTTT
TRBV2	.	TRBJ1-5	.	CASSPERVSQPQHF	TGTGCCAGCAGCCCCGAGAGGGTTTCTCAGCCCCAGCATTTT
TRBV5-1	TRBD1	TRBJ2-7	.	CASSMTGHEQYF	TGCGCCAGCAGCATGACAGGGCACGAGCAGTACTTC
TRBV27	.	TRBJ1-1	.	CASSLDRWTEAFF	TGTGCCAGCAGTTTAGACAGATGGACTGAAGCTTTCTTT
TRBV6-6	.	TRBJ2-7	few	CASSYLQGAEQYF	TGTGCCAGCAGTTACTTACAGGGTGCCGAGCAGTACTTC
TRBV4-1	.	TRBJ1-2	.	CASSQVQGSNGYGYTF	TGCGCCAGCAGCCAGGTACAGGGAAGCAACGGCTATGGCTACACCTTC
TRBV18	.	TRBJ1-1	few	CASSPLAMNTEAFF	TGTGCCAGCTCACCCTTAGCCATGAACACTGAAGCTTTCTTT
TRBV9	.	TRBJ2-3	few	CASSVGLDTQYF	TGTGCCAGCAGCGTAGGGTTAGATACGCAGTATTTT
TRBV5-1	.	TRBJ1-1	few	CASSFGGGKGTEAFF	TGCGCCAGCAGCTTCGGGGGGGGAAAGGGCACTGAAGCTTTCTTT
TRBV6-1	.	TRBJ1-2	few	CASSEIGNNYGYTF	TGTGCCAGCAGTGAAATCGGGAATAACTATGGCTACACCTTC
TRBV28	.	TRBJ1-5	.	CASSRDNQPQHF	TGTGCCAGCAGTCGGGACAATCAGCCCCAGCATTTT
TRBV28	TRBD1	TRBJ1-2	few	CASSSPRQGIFRGYTF	TGTGCCAGCAGTTCCCCGAGACAGGGGATCTTTAGGGGCTACACCTTC
TRBV6-6	.	TRBJ1-6	.	CASNGGYNSPLHF	TGTGCCAGCAATGGGGGTTATAATTCACCCCTCCACTTT
TRBV28	TRBD2	TRBJ2-3	few	CAPVTSGSIDTQYF	TGTGCCCCCGTGACTAGCGGGAGTATAGATACGCAGTATTTT
TRBV5-1	TRBD1	TRBJ2-3	few	CASSLTGTGVTDTQYF	TGCGCCAGCAGCTTGACCGGGACAGGGGTCACAGATACGCAGTATTTT
TRBV4-2	.	TRBJ2-5	few	CASSQASSGSGETQYF	TGTGCCAGCAGCCAAGCGTCGTCCGGCAGCGGGGAGACCCAGTACTTC
TRBV27	.	TRBJ1-4	once	CASSSSPGSLNNEKLFF	TGTGCCAGCAGTTCTTCCCCGGGGAGCTTAAACAATGAAAAACTGTTTTTT
TRBV12-5	TRBD1	TRBJ1-5	few	CASGGTGKTSNQPQHF	TGTGCTAGTGGTGGGACAGGAAAGACTAGCAATCAGCCCCAGCATTTT
TRBV7-8	.	TRBJ2-3	.	CASSFWYTDTQYF	TGTGCCAGCAGCTTCTGGTACACAGATACGCAGTATTTT
TRBV30	.	TRBJ1-2	.	CAWSVGHRIESYGYTF	TGTGCCTGGAGTGTAGGGCACCGTATAGAGTCCTATGGCTACACCTTC
TRBV27	.	TRBJ1-2	few	CASSPLGTRGAGGYTF	TGTGCCAGCAGCCCATTGGGGACAAGGGGCGCTGGGGGCTACACCTTC
TRBV10-2	.	TRBJ1-2	.	CASSEPGTNYGYTF	TGCGCCAGCAGTGAGCCCGGAACTAACTATGGCTACACCTTC
TRBV10-3	.	TRBJ2-5	.	CAISDSGFYLETQYF	TGTGCCATCAGTGATTCAGGGTTTTACTTAGAGACCCAGTACTTC
TRBV27	.	TRBJ1-1	few	CASSLSGGINTEAFF	TGTGCCAGCAGTTTGTCTGGGGGAATCAACACTGAAGCTTTCTTT
TRBV19	TRBD1	TRBJ1-5	few	CATGQGGQPQHF	TGTGCCACCGGACAGGGCGGTCAGCCCCAGCATTTT
TRBV9	TRBD2	TRBJ2-5	few	CASSVGVPGLAAPSWETQYF	TGTGCCAGCAGCGTAGGCGTCCCGGGACTAGCGGCCCCTTCTTGGGAGACCCAGTACTTC
TRBV4-2	.	TRBJ1-5	.	CASSQGRGGGQPQHF	TGTGCCAGCAGCCAAGGTCGGGGTGGGGGTCAGCCCCAGCATTTT
TRBV11-3	.	TRBJ1-1	.	CASSLAGVNTEAFF	TGTGCCAGCAGCTTAGCAGGGGTCAACACTGAAGCTTTCTTT
TRBV5-1	.	TRBJ2-1	.	CASTPEGGWNEQFF	TGCGCCAGCACCCCTGAAGGGGGTTGGAATGAGCAGTTCTTC
TRBV5-1	.	TRBJ2-7	few	CASSTGSSYEQYF	TGCGCCAGCAGCACGGGCAGCTCCTACGAGCAGTACTTC
TRBV6-6	TRBD2	TRBJ2-1	few	CASSPRGLAHEQFF	TGTGCCAGCAGTCCACGGGGACTAGCTCATGAGCAGTTCTTC
TRBV7-9	.	TRBJ1-5	.	CASSLEGTHQPQHF	TGTGCCAGCAGCTTAGAGGGGACTCATCAACCCCAGCATTTT
TRBV28	.	TRBJ1-1	few	CASSLILQGWWDTEAFF	TGTGCCAGCAGTTTAATTCTTCAGGGCTGGTGGGACACTGAAGCTTTCTTT
TRBV28	TRBD1	TRBJ2-5	.	CASSRRTGGQETQYF	TGTGCCAGCAGCCGTAGGACAGGGGGCCAAGAGACCCAGTACTTC
TRBV13	.	TRBJ1-4	.	CASSFGDHENEKLFF	TGTGCCAGCAGCTTTGGTGATCATGAGAATGAAAAACTGTTTTTT
TRBV7-9	TRBD2	TRBJ2-5	.	CASSFGTSGQETQYF	TGTGCCAGCAGTTTCGGGACTAGCGGACAAGAGACCCAGTACTTC
TRBV13	.	TRBJ1-1	few	CASSPTEYTEAFF	TGTGCCAGCAGCCCAACAGAATACACTGAAGCTTTCTTT
TRBV7-2	.	TRBJ2-1	.	CASSLGLAGYNEQFF	TGTGCCAGCAGCTTAGGACTCGCGGGGTACAATGAGCAGTTCTTC
TRBV19	.	TRBJ1-5	.	CASSIDRGRTDQPQHF	TGTGCCAGTAGTATAGATCGAGGCAGGACCGATCAGCCCCAGCATTTT
TRBV27	TRBD2	TRBJ2-2	.	CASSPRLATGELFF	TGTGCCAGCAGTCCGAGACTAGCGACCGGGGAGCTGTTTTTT
TRBV19	TRBD1	TRBJ1-1	.	CASTYQPGTVGTEAFF	TGTGCCAGTACCTACCAACCCGGGACAGTGGGCACTGAAGCTTTCTTT
TRBV19	.	TRBJ2-7	.	CASSTGSYEQYF	TGTGCCAGTAGTACCGGGAGTTACGAGCAGTACTTC
TRBV27	.	TRBJ1-1	few	CASSLYQVNTEAFF	TGTGCCAGCAGTTTATACCAGGTGAACACTGAAGCTTTCTTT
TRBV14	.	TRBJ1-5	few	CASSQDEFRDKINQPQHF	TGTGCCAGCAGCCAAGATGAGTTTAGGGACAAGATTAATCAGCCCCAGCATTTT